The 8 T cell receptor beta chains reported below all come from one sample, sequenced in a study of blood T cell repertoires in COVID-19. Sequencing used immunoSEQ multiplex PCR; TCRdb keeps in-frame clones, though not all of them. The table lists 90,000 to 120,000 clones, less than 75% of them singletons. Material: peripheral blood. These receptors all stem from a middle-aged woman with acute or convalescent COVID-19.

This chain connects TRBV16 to TRBJ2-7; 8 nucleotides agree with TRBD1. This CDR3 contains 15 residues. CDR1 and CDR2 (germline): KGHSY, FQNENV. The V and J ends lost 1 base and 4 bases, in that order; junction bases with no gene match: 6. This chain's CDR3 is CASSQFDRGIYEQYF. The CDR3, as DNA: TGTGCCAGCAGCCAATTCGACAGGGGAATTTACGAGCAGTACTTC.

The chain has TRBV19 and TRBJ1-4; 7 bases align to TRBD1. V was clipped by 2 bases and J by 3 bases; unmatched bases: 3. The CDR3 spans 15 residues. Germline V gene lookup returns CDR1 LNHDA and CDR2 SQIVND (reference sequence). The CDR3: CASSITGTANEKLFF. CDR3 in DNA: TGTGCCAGTAGTATAACCGGGACAGCTAATGAAAAACTGTTTTTT.

V is TRBV27 and J is TRBJ1-1; no clear D gene. CDR3 length: 13 amino acids. The V end was cut by 3 bases, the J end by 2 bases, with 7 bases between. The germline V gene encodes CDR1 MNHEY and CDR2 SMNVEV (reference sequence). DNA of the CDR3: TGTGCCAGCAGTTTTTCAGTAAACACTGAAGCTTTCTTT. This sequence encodes CASSFSVNTEAFF.

About this clone: This specimen includes other DNA sequences encoding the same CDR3. The chain has TRBV3-1 (or the pseudogene TRBV3-2) and TRBJ1-6, with TRBD1 as a possible D gene (5 bases). This CDR3 comprises 14 residues. Trimming removed 1 base at V and 10 bases at J, with 11 bases between. The germline gives CDR1 LGHDT, CDR2 YNNKEL (reference sequence). The CDR3 DNA sequence: TGTGCCAGCAGCCAAGTCCAGGGTGACTCACCCCTCCACTTT. Translating it yields CASSQVQGDSPLHF.

This chain joins TRBV3-1 (or the pseudogene TRBV3-2) and TRBJ1-5, with no clear D. Trimming stripped 3 bases from V and 7 bases from J, with 7 bases between. CDR3 length: 12 amino acids. Germline CDR1 and CDR2: LGHDT and YNNKEL (reference sequence). The CDR3 protein is CASSHYNQPQHF. The CDR3 bases are TGTGCCAGCAGCCATTACAACCAGCCCCAGCATTTT.

This chain uses TRBV28 with TRBJ2-2; TRBD1 is a possible D gene (6 bases). Trimming took off 2 bases at V and 0 bases at J, with 16 bases between the two ends. This CDR3 has 18 residues. CDR1 MDHEN and CDR2 SYDVKM come from the germline V gene. The DNA of the CDR3 is TGTGCCAGCAGTTTAGGACAGTTACTACTACCGAACACCGGGGAGCTGTTTTTT. Translating gives CASSLGQLLLPNTGELFF.

This clone has only a few counts. This same CDR3 is encoded by further DNA sequences in the sample. J is TRBJ2-7 and V is TRBV3-1 (or the pseudogene TRBV3-2); possibly TRBD2 for D (6 bases). The CDR3 consists of 17 residues. V lost 0 bases and J lost 7, with 22 bases in between. In germline, CDR1 is LGHDT, CDR2 YNNKEL (reference sequence). The CDR3 DNA is TGTGCCAGCAGCCAAGATCATGGGGGGAAAAAGGCGAGAGAGCAGTACTTC. Translation: CASSQDHGGKKAREQYF.

This chain joins TRBV30 and TRBJ1-1, with 8 bases matching TRBD1. The J segment lost 0 bases and the V segment lost 3 bases, leaving 3 bases of the junction unmatched. The CDR3 runs to 14 residues. Germline V gene sequence: CDR1 GTSNPN, CDR2 SVGIG (reference sequence). CDR3 loop: CAWSRTGLNTEAFF. The DNA for the CDR3 is TGTGCCTGGAGCCGGACAGGGCTGAACACTGAAGCTTTCTTT.